Listed below are T cell receptor beta chains from one sample, sequenced in a study of graft-versus-host responses after intestinal transplantation. No antigen is known for these receptors. TCRdb's table, derived via immunoSEQ multiplex PCR, lists solely in-frame clones and lacks some. This sample has fewer than 150,000 clones, with just over 90% found just once. Sequences were derived from unstimulated CD4+ T cells sorted from spleen or lymph node cells, sampled before intestinal transplant. These receptors originate from a human donor who received an intestinal transplant. Both conserved end residues are part of each CDR3. A D gene is named only where the DNA matches it firmly. The size of a clone is reported for some rows only, either as once, few or many, or as a class for expanded clones.

>TRBJ2-7|.|TRBD1|TRBV7-9
TGTGCCAGCAGCTCATCCGGGACAGGTTTGAAGGAGCAGTACTTC
CASSSSGTGLKEQYF
>TRBJ1-5|.|.|TRBV6-1
TGTGCCAGCAGGGCGCAGGGCCCTGTCAATCAGCCCCAGCATTTT
CASRAQGPVNQPQHF
>TRBJ1-2|.|.|TRBV6-5
TGTGCCAGCAGGACCCCGGGGAGCGGCTACACCTTC
CASRTPGSGYTF
>TRBJ2-3|.|.|TRBV19
TGTGCCAGTAGTATAGAAGGGAGTGTGGGAGTGACAGATACGCAGTATTTT
CASSIEGSVGVTDTQYF
>TRBJ2-3|.|.|TRBV6-6
TGTGCCAGCAAGGGGCCAGCAGATACGCAGTATTTT
CASKGPADTQYF
>TRBJ2-7|few|TRBD1|TRBV10-3
TGTGCCGTTGGACAGGGTCAGTTTGGCGAGCAGTACTTC
CAVGQGQFGEQYF
>TRBJ1-1|.|.|TRBV5-1
TGCGCCAGCAGCTTGGACCCGAACACTGAAGCTTTCTTT
CASSLDPNTEAFF
>TRBJ1-3|.|.|TRBV5-1
TGCGCCAGCAGCGGATCAGGAAACACCATATATTTT
CASSGSGNTIYF
>TRBJ2-7|.|.|TRBV5-1
TGCGCCAGCAGATCCGTCTCCTCCGGGACACCTAGAGGAGGCTCCTACGAGCAGTACTTC
CASRSVSSGTPRGGSYEQYF
>TRBJ2-2|.|TRBD2|TRBV5-1
TGCGCCAGCAGCCCCCTAGCGGCTAACACCGGGGAGCTGTTTTTT
CASSPLAANTGELFF
>TRBJ1-2|.|.|TRBV19
TGTGCCAGTAGTATCCGGGACCCATACCTCTATGGCTACACCTTC
CASSIRDPYLYGYTF
>TRBJ1-1|.|.|TRBV27
TGTGCCAGCAGTGTACTAGCTAACACTGAAGCTTTCTTT
CASSVLANTEAFF
>TRBJ1-6|.|.|TRBV6-6
TGTGCCAGCAGTGGGACGCCGGAAAATTCACCCCTCCACTTT
CASSGTPENSPLHF
>TRBJ2-3|.|.|TRBV5-1
TGCGCCAGCAGCTTGGGGGACGATACGCAGTATTTT
CASSLGDDTQYF
>TRBJ2-1|.|TRBD2|TRBV11-3
TGTGCCAGCAGCTTAGGGGGGACTAGCGGGGCCTCCGTAAAGTTCTTC
CASSLGGTSGASVKFF
>TRBJ2-1|once|.|TRBV4-1
TGCGCCAGCAGCCAACTGATCAGCTCCTACAATGAGCAGTTCTTC
CASSQLISSYNEQFF
>TRBJ2-1|.|.|TRBV11-2
TGTGCCAGCAGCTTAACCACAGGCGGGTCCAATGAGCAGTTCTTC
CASSLTTGGSNEQFF
>TRBJ1-3|once|.|TRBV6-1
TGTGCCAGCAGGGGGGGAACTGGAAACACCATATATTTT
CASRGGTGNTIYF
>TRBJ1-6|.|TRBD1|TRBV5-1
TGCGCCAGCAGCTTTACAGGGGGCGGCGAGAGTTCACCCCTCCACTTT
CASSFTGGGESSPLHF
>TRBJ1-5|.|.|TRBV4-2
TGTGCCAGCAGCGGGGAGGATCAGCCCCAGCATTTT
CASSGEDQPQHF